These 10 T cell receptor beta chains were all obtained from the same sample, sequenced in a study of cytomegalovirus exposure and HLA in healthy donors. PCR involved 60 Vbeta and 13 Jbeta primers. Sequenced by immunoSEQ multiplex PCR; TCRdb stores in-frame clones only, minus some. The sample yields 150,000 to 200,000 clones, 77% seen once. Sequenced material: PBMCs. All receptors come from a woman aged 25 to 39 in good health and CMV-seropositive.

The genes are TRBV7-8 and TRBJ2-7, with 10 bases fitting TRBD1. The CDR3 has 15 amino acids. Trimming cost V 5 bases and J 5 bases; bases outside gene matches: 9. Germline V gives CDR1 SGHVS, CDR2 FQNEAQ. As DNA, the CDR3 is TGTGCCAGCAGCGCAACCGGGACAGGGGCCAACGAGCAGTACTTC. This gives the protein CASSATGTGANEQYF.

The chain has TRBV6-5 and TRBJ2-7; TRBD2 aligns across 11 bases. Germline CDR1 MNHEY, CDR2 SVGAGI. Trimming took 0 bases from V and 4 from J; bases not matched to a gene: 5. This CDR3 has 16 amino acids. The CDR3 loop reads CASSYSASGRRYEQYF. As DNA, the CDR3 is TGTGCCAGCAGTTACTCGGCTAGCGGGAGGAGGTACGAGCAGTACTTC.

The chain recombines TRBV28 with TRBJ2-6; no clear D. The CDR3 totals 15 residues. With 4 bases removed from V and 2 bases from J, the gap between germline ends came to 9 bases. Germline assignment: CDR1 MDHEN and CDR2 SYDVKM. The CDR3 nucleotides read TGTGCCAGCAGTTATGGCTCCGCTGGGGCCAACGTCCTGACTTTC. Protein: CASSYGSAGANVLTF.

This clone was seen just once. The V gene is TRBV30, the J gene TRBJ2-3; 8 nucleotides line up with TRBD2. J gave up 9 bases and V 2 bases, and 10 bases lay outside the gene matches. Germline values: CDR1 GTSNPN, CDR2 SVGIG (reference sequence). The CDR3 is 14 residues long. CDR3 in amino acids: CAWSSRTSRRTQYF. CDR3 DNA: TGTGCCTGGAGTTCCCGGACTAGCCGAAGGACGCAGTATTTT. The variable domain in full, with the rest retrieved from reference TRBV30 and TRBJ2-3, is SQTIHQWPATLVQPVGSPLSLECTVEGTSNPNLYWYRQAAGRGLQLLFYSVGIGQISSEVPQNLSASRPQDRQFILSSKKLLLSDSGFYLCAWSSRTSRRTQYFGPGTRLTVL.

This CDR3 is CASSRRTEGVEAFF. The CDR3 bases are TGTGCCAGCAGCCGAAGGACTGAAGGCGTGGAAGCTTTCTTT. This chain links TRBV5-4 with TRBJ1-1; D not resolved. The CDR3 contains 14 residues. CDR1 SGHNT and CDR2 YYREEE come from the germline V gene (reference sequence). Between the trimmed V and J ends, which lost 4 bases and 8 bases, there was a span of 18 bases.

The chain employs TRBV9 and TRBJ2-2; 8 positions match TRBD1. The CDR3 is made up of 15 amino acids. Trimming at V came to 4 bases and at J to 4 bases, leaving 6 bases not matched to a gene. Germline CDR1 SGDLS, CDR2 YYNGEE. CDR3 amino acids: CASSSRTGITGELFF. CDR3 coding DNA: TGTGCCAGCAGCTCCCGGACAGGGATCACCGGGGAGCTGTTTTTT.

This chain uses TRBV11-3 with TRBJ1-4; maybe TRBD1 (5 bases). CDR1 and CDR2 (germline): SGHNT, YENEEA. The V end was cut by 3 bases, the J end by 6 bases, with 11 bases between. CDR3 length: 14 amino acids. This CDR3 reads CASSLGGGDEKLFF. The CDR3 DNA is TGTGCCAGCAGCTTGGGGGGAGGAGATGAAAAACTGTTTTTT.

This CDR3 is CASSQDPGVTGELFF. For the CDR3, the DNA is TGCGCCAGCAGCCAAGATCCAGGGGTTACCGGGGAGCTGTTTTTT. The rearrangement joins TRBV4-3 to TRBJ2-2; D is possibly TRBD1 (6 bases). Trimming shortened V by 0 bases and J by 5 bases, and 10 bases separated the two germline ends. Germline CDR1 is LGHNA and CDR2 is YSLEER. The length of the CDR3 is 15 residues.

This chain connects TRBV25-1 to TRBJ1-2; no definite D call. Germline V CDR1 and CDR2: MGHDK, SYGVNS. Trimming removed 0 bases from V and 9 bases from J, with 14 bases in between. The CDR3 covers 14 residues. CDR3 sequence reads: CASSEYMESLSYTF. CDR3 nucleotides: TGTGCCAGCAGTGAATATATGGAGTCTCTGAGCTACACCTTC.

CDR3 residues: CASSLTSGIVYSGELFF. The CDR3, as DNA: TGTGCCAGCAGTTTGACTAGCGGGATAGTCTATTCCGGGGAGCTGTTTTTT. The rearrangement joins TRBV27 to TRBJ2-2, with TRBD2 identical over 11 bases. The CDR3 length is 17 residues. Trimming removed 3 bases from V and 6 bases from J; junction bases left unmatched: 9. Germline values: CDR1 MNHEY, CDR2 SMNVEV (reference sequence).